These 20 T cell receptor beta chains share one sample of origin, sequenced in a study of blood T cells in healthy people across ages. Primers used in a second PCR of about 7 to 12 cycles were a sample-barcoded 5' primer and a J-beta primer mix. TCRdb re-called the 5' RACE reads through MiXCR, storing one row per CDR3 protein. The sample contains approximately 1,000,000 distinct CDR3 sequences, 45% of which appear only once. The sample was blood. The receptors derive from a woman aged 55 to 70 in good health.

This chain links TRBV9 with TRBJ2-7; 9 bases align to TRBD2. J lost 3 bases, V lost 0 bases, and 7 bases had no gene match. The CDR3 contains 16 residues. Germline CDR1 SGDLS, CDR2 YYNGEE. CDR3 amino acids: CASSVEGASGIYEQYF. The CDR3, as DNA: TGTGCCAGCAGCGTAGAAGGGGCTAGCGGGATCTACGAGCAGTACTTC.

V and J are TRBV7-8 and TRBJ2-3, with D unclear. CDR3 length equals 17 residues. Between the trimmed V and J ends, which lost 6 bases and 2 bases, there was a span of 21 bases. Germline V gene lookup returns CDR1 SGHVS and CDR2 FQNEAQ. CDR3 sequence (DNA): TGTGCCAGCAGAAGCGACATGACACTTCACGACACAGATACGCAGTATTTT. Translation: CASRSDMTLHDTDTQYF.

This clonotype was observed a few times. The rearrangement joins TRBV6-2 or TRBV6-3 to TRBJ2-3; D could derive from TRBD1 or TRBD2 (5 bases each). V lost 6 bases and J 8 bases, leaving 15 bases between the germline ends. The CDR3 consists of 13 residues. The germline V gene has CDR1 MNHEY and CDR2 SVGEGT. The DNA for the CDR3 is TGTGCCAGCAGGACCCCTGGGGACGGTACGCAGTATTTT. It translates to CASRTPGDGTQYF.

CDR3 protein: CSASRTSVTDTQYF. CDR3 in DNA: TGCAGTGCAAGCAGGACTAGCGTCACAGATACGCAGTATTTT. The rearrangement joins TRBV20-1 to TRBJ2-3; TRBD2 matches 9 bases. V lost 6 bases, J lost 2 bases, and 6 bases stayed unmatched. CDR1 is DFQATT, CDR2 SNEGSKA, per germline (reference sequence). This CDR3 is built from 14 residues.

This chain uses TRBV19 with TRBJ2-5, with 7 bases fitting TRBD2. Germline-derived CDR1 and CDR2 are LNHDA and SQIVND (reference sequence). This CDR3 region has 16 residues. V shed 5 bases and J 1 base; nucleotides not matched to a gene: 10. Written as DNA, the CDR3 is TGTGCCAGTAGTCTCTGGACTAGTGGGATCCAAGAGACCCAGTACTTC. It codes for CASSLWTSGIQETQYF.

The table lists this clonotype with many counts. V and J are TRBV29-1 and TRBJ2-7, with TRBD1 matching over 11 bases. Per the germline V gene, CDR1 is SQVTM and CDR2 is ANQGSEA. This CDR3 is built from 13 residues. V was clipped by 5 bases and J by 4 bases; unmatched bases: 4. The CDR3 DNA sequence: TGCAGCGTTTGGACAGGGGGCTTATACGAGCAGTACTTC. Translating gives CSVWTGGLYEQYF.

This clonotype was seen a single time. This chain connects TRBV6-5 to TRBJ2-3, with D hard to call. Germline assignment: CDR1 MNHEY and CDR2 SVGAGI. The V end lost 2 bases, the J end lost 2 bases, and 11 bases lay between the germline ends. This CDR3 spans 15 amino acids. CDR3 nucleotide sequence: TGTGCCAGCAGTTACCGTTGGGGTAACACAGATACGCAGTATTTT. As protein: CASSYRWGNTDTQYF.

V is TRBV7-9 and J is TRBJ2-5; D may match TRBD1 or TRBD2 (6 bases each). CDR1 SEHNR and CDR2 FQNEAQ come from the germline V gene (reference sequence). CDR3 size: 16 residues. V was shortened by 5 bases and J by 2 bases, with 18 bases between the two germline ends. The CDR3 DNA is TGTGCCAGCAGCGTAGGGGGTAGCGGACAACAAGAGACCCAGTACTTC. This gives the protein CASSVGGSGQQETQYF.

This chain links TRBV11-1 with TRBJ2-7; tentatively, D is TRBD1 (5 bases). Trimming shortened V by 5 bases and J by 2 bases, and 10 bases separated the two germline ends. This CDR3 is built from 13 residues. Germline values: CDR1 SGHAT, CDR2 FQDESV (reference sequence). The CDR3, as DNA: TGTGCCAGCAGCAACCGACAGACCTACGAGCAGTACTTC. Amino acids: CASSNRQTYEQYF.

This clonotype was observed a few times. This chain joins TRBV29-1 and TRBJ2-5; TRBD2 matches 7 bases. J gave up 2 bases and V 4 bases, and 4 bases lay outside the gene matches. The CDR3 spans 13 residues. From germline, CDR1 is SQVTM and CDR2 ANQGSEA. Here the CDR3 DNA reads TGCAGCGTTGCGGCTAGCGGACAAGAGACCCAGTACTTC. This codes for CSVAASGQETQYF.

As for this clonotype: One junction end disagrees with the germline gene, perhaps due to a read error. The chain joins TRBV20-1 to TRBJ1-2; D unclear. The germline V gene encodes CDR1 DFQATT and CDR2 SNEGSKA (reference sequence). This CDR3 comprises 15 residues. CDR3 sequence reads: CSARDPAVTNYVYTF. DNA for the CDR3: TGCAGTGCTAGAGATCCGGCAGTAACTAACTATGTCTACACCTTC.

This clonotype showed up just a few times. The chain employs TRBV7-2 and TRBJ2-4; the match to TRBD2 covers 7 bases. Unmatched junction bases numbered 0, after V lost 0 bases and J lost 13 bases. Germline V gene lookup returns CDR1 SGHTA and CDR2 FQGNSA. The CDR3 consists of 11 residues. The CDR3 protein is CASSLAGGQYF. The DNA for the CDR3 is TGTGCCAGCAGCTTAGCGGGAGGGCAGTACTTC.

This chain uses TRBV5-1 with TRBJ2-5; 10 bases are a match to TRBD1. Looked up from germline, CDR1 is SGHRS and CDR2 is YFSETQ. Losses at the gene ends were 5 bases for V and 1 base for J; bases not matched to a gene: 8. There are 16 residues in the CDR3. The DNA of the CDR3 is TGCGCCAGCAGAAGTTTGACAGGGGGCAGCCAAGAGACCCAGTACTTC. It specifies CASRSLTGGSQETQYF.

This clonotype has more than one count but fewer than ten. This chain connects TRBV6-6 to TRBJ1-1; D unresolved. CDR3 length: 11 amino acids. The germline V and J ends were trimmed by 7 bases and 11 bases, with 14 bases remaining between them. Germline V gene lookup returns CDR1 MNHNY and CDR2 SVGAGI (reference sequence). The CDR3 bases are TGTGCCAGCACCCGGTCGTCGGAGGCTTTCTTT. Amino acid sequence: CASTRSSEAFF.

This rearrangement joins TRBV25-1 to TRBJ2-1; D might be TRBD2 (6 bases). Germline V gene lookup returns CDR1 MGHDK and CDR2 SYGVNS. The CDR3 spans 15 residues. With 8 bases removed from V and 1 base from J, the gap between germline ends came to 15 bases. CDR3 DNA: TGTGCCAGCGAGACTAGTTTTGCGTCCTACAATGAGCAGTTCTTC. Its translation: CASETSFASYNEQFF.

This clonotype has more than one count but fewer than ten. This chain connects TRBV27 to TRBJ2-1; D could derive from TRBD1 or TRBD2 (5 bases each). Trimming removed 2 bases from V and 7 bases from J, with 12 bases in between. Looked up from germline, CDR1 is MNHEY and CDR2 is SMNVEV (reference sequence). This CDR3 region has 14 residues. The CDR3 nucleotides read TGTGCCAGCAGTTTAGAGACAGAGGGTAATGAGCAGTTCTTC. Protein sequence: CASSLETEGNEQFF.

In this sample, this clonotype turned up a few times. The chain employs TRBV28 and TRBJ2-7, with TRBD1 matching over 9 bases. The germline V gene has CDR1 MDHEN and CDR2 SYDVKM. This CDR3 is 15 amino acids long. With 4 bases clipped from V and 7 bases from J, the junction kept 11 bases outside the gene matches. The CDR3 DNA is TGTGCCAGCAGTTCTCCGGGACAGGGTGCGGGGGAGCAGTACTTC. Protein sequence: CASSSPGQGAGEQYF.

V and J are TRBV20-1 and TRBJ2-3; TRBD2 matches 11 bases. V was clipped by 6 bases and J by 1 base; unmatched bases: 6. This CDR3 contains 15 residues. CDR1 DFQATT and CDR2 SNEGSKA come from the germline V gene (reference sequence). CDR3 sequence (DNA): TGCAGTGCCCAGACTAGCGGGATAGGCACAGATACGCAGTATTTT. Translating gives CSAQTSGIGTDTQYF.

J is TRBJ1-4 and V is TRBV7-9, with D uncertain. There are 15 residues in the CDR3. The germline gives CDR1 SEHNR, CDR2 FQNEAQ (reference sequence). The V gene lost 5 bases and the J gene lost 5 bases, with 15 bases spanning the gap. The CDR3, as DNA: TGTGCCAGCAGCGGCTGGTCCGGACCGAATGAAAAACTGTTTTTT. This translates into CASSGWSGPNEKLFF. The whole variable domain, filled in from reference TRBV7-9 and TRBJ1-4, reads DTGVSQNPRHKITKRGQNVTFRCDPISEHNRLYWYRQTLGQGPEFLTYFQNEAQLEKSRLLSDRFSAERPKGSFSTLEIQRTEQGDSAMYLCASSGWSGPNEKLFFGSGTQLSVL.

V gene TRBV20-1 combines with J gene TRBJ2-7; D assignment may be TRBD1 or TRBD2 (5 bases each). Germline CDR1 reads DFQATT; CDR2 reads SNEGSKA (reference sequence). This CDR3 region has 12 residues. Trimming took 3 bases from V and 5 from J, leaving 11 bases between them. The CDR3 loop reads CSARGWGNEQYF. The CDR3 bases are TGCAGTGCTAGGGGGTGGGGGAACGAGCAGTACTTC.